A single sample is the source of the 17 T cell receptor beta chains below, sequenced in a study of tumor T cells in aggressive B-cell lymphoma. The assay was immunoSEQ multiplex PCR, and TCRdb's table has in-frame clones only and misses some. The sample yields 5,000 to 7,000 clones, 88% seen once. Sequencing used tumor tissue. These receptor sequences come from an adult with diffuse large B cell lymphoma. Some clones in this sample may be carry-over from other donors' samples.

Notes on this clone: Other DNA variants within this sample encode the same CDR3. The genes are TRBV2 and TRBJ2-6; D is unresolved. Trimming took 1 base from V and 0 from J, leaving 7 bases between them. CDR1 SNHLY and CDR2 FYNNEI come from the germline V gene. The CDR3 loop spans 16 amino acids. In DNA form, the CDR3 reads TGTGCCAGCAGTGAAGGGCAGTCCTCTGGGGCCAACGTCCTGACTTTC. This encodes CASSEGQSSGANVLTF.

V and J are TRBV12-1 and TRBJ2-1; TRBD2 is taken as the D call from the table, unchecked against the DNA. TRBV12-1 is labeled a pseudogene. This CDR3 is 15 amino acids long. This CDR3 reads CASSWGLAGGREQFF. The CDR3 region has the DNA TGTGCCAGCAGCTGGGGATTAGCGGGAGGACGTGAGCAGTTCTTC.

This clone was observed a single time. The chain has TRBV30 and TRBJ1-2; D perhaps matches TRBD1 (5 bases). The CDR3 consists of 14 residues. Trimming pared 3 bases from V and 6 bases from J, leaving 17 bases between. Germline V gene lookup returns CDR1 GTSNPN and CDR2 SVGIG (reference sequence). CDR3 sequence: CAWRRFGREDGYTF. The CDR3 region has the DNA TGTGCCTGGAGGAGATTCGGCAGGGAGGATGGCTACACCTTC.

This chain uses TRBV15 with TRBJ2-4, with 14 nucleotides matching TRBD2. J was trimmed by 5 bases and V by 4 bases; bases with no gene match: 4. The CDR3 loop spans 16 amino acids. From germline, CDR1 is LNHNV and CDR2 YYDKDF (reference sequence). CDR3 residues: CATSKGLAGGENIQYF. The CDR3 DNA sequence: TGTGCCACCAGCAAAGGACTAGCGGGAGGTGAAAACATTCAGTACTTC.

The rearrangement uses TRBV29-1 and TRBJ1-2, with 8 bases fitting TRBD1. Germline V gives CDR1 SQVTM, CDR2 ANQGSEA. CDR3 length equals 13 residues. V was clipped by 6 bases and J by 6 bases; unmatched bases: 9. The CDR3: CSVERWTGNGYTF. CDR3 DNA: TGCAGCGTCGAGCGTTGGACAGGGAATGGCTACACCTTC. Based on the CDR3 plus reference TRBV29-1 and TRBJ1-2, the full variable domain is SAVISQKPSRDICQRGTSLTIQCQVDSQVTMMFWYRQQPGQSLTLIATANQGSEATYESGFVIDKFPISRPNLTFSTLTVSNMSPEDSSIYLCSVERWTGNGYTFGSGTRLTVV.

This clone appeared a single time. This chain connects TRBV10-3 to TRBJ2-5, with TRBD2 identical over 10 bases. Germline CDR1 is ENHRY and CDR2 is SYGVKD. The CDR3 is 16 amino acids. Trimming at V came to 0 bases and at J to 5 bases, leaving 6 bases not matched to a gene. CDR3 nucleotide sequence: TGTGCCATCAGTGAGTCGCGAGCGGGGGGGACTGAGACCCAGTACTTC. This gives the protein CAISESRAGGTETQYF.

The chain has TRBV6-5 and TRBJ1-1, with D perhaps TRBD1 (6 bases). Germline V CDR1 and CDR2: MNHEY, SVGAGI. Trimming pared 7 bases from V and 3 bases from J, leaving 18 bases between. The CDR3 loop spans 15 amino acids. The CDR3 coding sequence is TGTGCCAGCACCTTATCCCCAACAGGGTACACTGAAGCTTTCTTT. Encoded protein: CASTLSPTGYTEAFF.

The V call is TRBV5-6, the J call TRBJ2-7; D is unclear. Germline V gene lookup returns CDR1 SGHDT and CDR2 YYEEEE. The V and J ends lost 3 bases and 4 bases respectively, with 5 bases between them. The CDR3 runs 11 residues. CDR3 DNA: TGTGCCAGCAGCTCCATGTACGAGCAGTACTTC. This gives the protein CASSSMYEQYF.

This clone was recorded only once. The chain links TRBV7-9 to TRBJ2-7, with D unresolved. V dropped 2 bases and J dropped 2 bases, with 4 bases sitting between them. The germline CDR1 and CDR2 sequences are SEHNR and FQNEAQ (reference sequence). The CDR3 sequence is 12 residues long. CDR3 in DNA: TGTGCCAGCAGCTTATCAACCTACGAGCAGTACTTC. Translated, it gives CASSLSTYEQYF.

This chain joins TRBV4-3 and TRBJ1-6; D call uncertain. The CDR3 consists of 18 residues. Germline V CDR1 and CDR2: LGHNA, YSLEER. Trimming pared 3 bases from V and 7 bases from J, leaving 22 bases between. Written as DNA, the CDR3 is TGCGCCAGCAGCCATGGAGGCCCCGAAGGAGGGTTGAATTCACCCCTCCACTTT. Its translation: CASSHGGPEGGLNSPLHF.

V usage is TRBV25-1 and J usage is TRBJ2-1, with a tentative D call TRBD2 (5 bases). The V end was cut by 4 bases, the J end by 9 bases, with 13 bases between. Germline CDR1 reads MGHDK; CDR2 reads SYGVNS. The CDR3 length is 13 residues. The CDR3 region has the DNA TGTGCCAGCAGTGTTATCATGGCGGGTGAGCAGTTCTTC. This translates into CASSVIMAGEQFF.

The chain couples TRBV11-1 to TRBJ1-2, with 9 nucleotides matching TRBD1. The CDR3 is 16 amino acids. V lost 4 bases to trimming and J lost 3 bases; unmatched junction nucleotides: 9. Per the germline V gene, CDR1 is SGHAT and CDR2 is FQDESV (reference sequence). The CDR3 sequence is CASSSKQGALDYGYTF. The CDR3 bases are TGTGCCAGCAGCTCGAAACAGGGGGCCTTGGACTATGGCTACACCTTC.

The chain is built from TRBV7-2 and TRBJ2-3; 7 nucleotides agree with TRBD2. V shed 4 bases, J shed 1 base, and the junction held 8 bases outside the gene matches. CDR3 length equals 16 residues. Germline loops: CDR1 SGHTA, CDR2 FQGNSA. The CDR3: CASSWTAGEGTDTQYF. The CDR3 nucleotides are TGTGCCAGCAGCTGGACGGCGGGGGAGGGCACAGATACGCAGTATTTT.

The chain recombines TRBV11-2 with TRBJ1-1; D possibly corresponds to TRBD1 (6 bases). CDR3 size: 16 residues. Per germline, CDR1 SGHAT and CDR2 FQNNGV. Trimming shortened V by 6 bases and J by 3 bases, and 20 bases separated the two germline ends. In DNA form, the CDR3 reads TGTGCCAGCAGGGTAAAAAGCGCAGGGGAAGACACTGAAGCTTTCTTT. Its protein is CASRVKSAGEDTEAFF.

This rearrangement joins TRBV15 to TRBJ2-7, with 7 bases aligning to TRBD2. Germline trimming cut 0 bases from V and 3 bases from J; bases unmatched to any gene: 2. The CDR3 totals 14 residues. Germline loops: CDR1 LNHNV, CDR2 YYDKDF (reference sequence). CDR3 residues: CATSRDWGGYEQYF. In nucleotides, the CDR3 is TGTGCCACCAGCAGAGATTGGGGGGGCTACGAGCAGTACTTC. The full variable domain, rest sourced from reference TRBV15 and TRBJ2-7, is DAMVIQNPRYQVTQFGKPVTLSCSQTLNHNVMYWYQQKSSQAPKLLFHYYDKDFNNEADTPDNFQSRRPNTSFCFLDIRSPGLGDTAMYLCATSRDWGGYEQYFGPGTRLTVT.

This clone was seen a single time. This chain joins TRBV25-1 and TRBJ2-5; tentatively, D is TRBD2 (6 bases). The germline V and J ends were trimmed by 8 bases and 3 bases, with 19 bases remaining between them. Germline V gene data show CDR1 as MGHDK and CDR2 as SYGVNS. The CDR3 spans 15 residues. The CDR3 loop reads CASESLGGDEETQYF. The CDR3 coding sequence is TGTGCCAGCGAGAGCCTCGGGGGAGATGAAGAGACCCAGTACTTC.

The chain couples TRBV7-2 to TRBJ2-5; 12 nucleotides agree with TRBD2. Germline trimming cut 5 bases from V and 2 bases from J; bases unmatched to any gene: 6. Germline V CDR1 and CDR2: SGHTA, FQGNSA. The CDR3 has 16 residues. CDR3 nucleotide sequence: TGTGCCAGCAGCCCCACCGGGACTAGCGGGCAAGAGACCCAGTACTTC. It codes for CASSPTGTSGQETQYF.